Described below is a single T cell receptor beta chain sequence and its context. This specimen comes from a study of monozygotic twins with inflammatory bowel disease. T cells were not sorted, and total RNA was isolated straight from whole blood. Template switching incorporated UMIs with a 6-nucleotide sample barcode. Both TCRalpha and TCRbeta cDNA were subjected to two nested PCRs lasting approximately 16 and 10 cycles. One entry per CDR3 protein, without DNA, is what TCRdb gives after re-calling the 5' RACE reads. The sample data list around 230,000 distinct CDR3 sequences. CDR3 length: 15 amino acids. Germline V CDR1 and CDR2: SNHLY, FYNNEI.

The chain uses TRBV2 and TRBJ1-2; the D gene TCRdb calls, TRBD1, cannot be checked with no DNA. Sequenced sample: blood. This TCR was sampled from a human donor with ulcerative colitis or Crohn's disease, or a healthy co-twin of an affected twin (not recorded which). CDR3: CASSLDRDLDYGYTF.